The 11 T cell receptor beta chains presented below share a single source sample, sequenced in a study of T cells after somatic rescue of genetic block. The table came from immunoSEQ multiplex PCR; TCRdb's copy has only in-frame clones and leaves some out. In the table there are 9,500 to 15,000 clones, roughly 73% of which are singletons. Sequencing used peripheral blood mononuclear cells (PBMCs). The receptor set was obtained from a boy aged 5 to 17.

The chain recombines TRBV27 with TRBJ2-2; 8 nucleotides agree with TRBD2. This CDR3 has 16 amino acids. Germline CDR1 is MNHEY and CDR2 is SMNVEV (reference sequence). V was pared by 5 bases and J by 5 bases, with 10 bases of the junction left unmatched. CDR3 amino acids: CASSPGLSGSTGELFF. The CDR3 DNA reads TGTGCCAGCAGTCCCGGGCTGAGCGGGAGTACCGGGGAGCTGTTTTTT.

CDR3 amino acids: CASSEARNWDRGNQPQHF. The DNA for the CDR3 is TGTGCCAGCAGTGAAGCGAGAAACTGGGACAGGGGCAATCAGCCCCAGCATTTT. The V gene is TRBV6-1, the J gene TRBJ1-5; 9 nucleotides align to TRBD1. The J segment lost 2 bases and the V segment lost 0 bases, leaving 8 bases of the junction unmatched. Germline lookup yields CDR1 MNHNS and CDR2 SASEGT. The CDR3 extends over 18 amino acids.

The chain is built from TRBV1 and TRBJ2-6; the table's D call, TRBD1, was not checked against the DNA. TRBV1 is annotated as a pseudogene. The CDR3 runs to 18 residues. The CDR3, as DNA: TGCACCAGCAGCGGTAGGGGTCTAAGGGTCTCTGGGGCCAACGTCCTGACTTTC. This sequence encodes CTSSGRGLRVSGANVLTF.

The chain is built from TRBV6-9 and TRBJ1-2, with a tentative D call TRBD1 (5 bases). The CDR3 length is 14 residues. The ends were cut back, 3 bases at V and 2 bases at J, with 10 bases in the middle. Germline V lookup: CDR1 MNHGY, CDR2 SVAAGI. CDR3 amino acids: CASSYEGANYGYTF. Here the CDR3 DNA reads TGTGCCAGCAGTTACGAAGGGGCCAACTATGGCTACACCTTC.

The chain employs TRBV10-3 and TRBJ2-7, with 7 bases fitting TRBD1. The length of the CDR3 is 17 residues. CDR1 is ENHRY, CDR2 SYGVKD, per germline. V shed 0 bases, J shed 0 bases, and the junction held 8 bases outside the gene matches. The CDR3 DNA is TGTGCCATCAGTGAGTCGCATGCGACAGGGAGCTCCTACGAGCAGTACTTC. Translation gives CAISESHATGSSYEQYF.

This chain connects TRBV7-3 to TRBJ2-3; 10 bases are a match to TRBD1. CDR1 and CDR2 from the germline V gene are SGHTA and FQGTGA. The CDR3 is made up of 15 amino acids. Losses at the gene ends were 7 bases for V and 1 base for J; bases not matched to a gene: 5. In DNA form, the CDR3 reads TGTGCCAGCAACGCGGGGACAGGGGGCACAGATACGCAGTATTTT. This translates into CASNAGTGGTDTQYF.

This clone was detected once. Written as DNA, the CDR3 is TGTGCCAGCAGTGTAATCCTACAGAACACTGAAGCTTTCTTT. Translation gives CASSVILQNTEAFF. J is TRBJ1-1 and V is TRBV6-1, with D unresolved. V lost 4 bases, J lost 1 base, and 10 bases lay in between. CDR3 size: 14 residues. The germline CDR1 and CDR2 sequences are MNHNS and SASEGT.

This chain uses TRBV28 with TRBJ1-4; 7 bases fit TRBD1. The CDR3 covers 15 residues. Germline loops: CDR1 MDHEN, CDR2 SYDVKM. The ends lost 7 bases at V and 4 bases at J; junction bases unmatched: 9. DNA of the CDR3: TGTGCCAGCATTCCCGACAGGGCCTTTAATGAAAAACTGTTTTTT. It is translated as CASIPDRAFNEKLFF.

Only one count was recorded for this clone. This chain uses TRBV7-9 with TRBJ2-7, with D perhaps matching TRBD2 (6 bases). V shed 3 bases and J shed 4 bases, with 10 bases lying between them. Germline CDR1 and CDR2: SEHNR and FQNEAQ (reference sequence). CDR3 length: 13 residues. CDR3 DNA sequence: TGTGCCAGCAGCTTTGGGGGACTTTACGAGCAGTACTTC. Protein: CASSFGGLYEQYF.

The chain links TRBV23-1 to TRBJ1-3; D remains ambiguous. TRBV23-1 is an ORF, with its function uncertain. This CDR3 is 17 amino acids long. V gave up 4 bases and J gave up 0 bases, with 16 bases separating them. CDR3 sequence: CASSPLYLGASGNTIYF. DNA for the CDR3: TGCGCCAGCAGTCCCCTTTATTTGGGTGCCTCTGGAAACACCATATATTTT.

The chain employs TRBV27 and TRBJ1-2, with unresolved D. The ends were cut back, 6 bases at V and 2 bases at J, with 7 bases in the middle. The germline CDR1 and CDR2 sequences are MNHEY and SMNVEV (reference sequence). The CDR3 covers 12 residues. The CDR3 bases are TGTGCCAGCAGATACAGAAACTATGGCTACACCTTC. Residues: CASRYRNYGYTF.